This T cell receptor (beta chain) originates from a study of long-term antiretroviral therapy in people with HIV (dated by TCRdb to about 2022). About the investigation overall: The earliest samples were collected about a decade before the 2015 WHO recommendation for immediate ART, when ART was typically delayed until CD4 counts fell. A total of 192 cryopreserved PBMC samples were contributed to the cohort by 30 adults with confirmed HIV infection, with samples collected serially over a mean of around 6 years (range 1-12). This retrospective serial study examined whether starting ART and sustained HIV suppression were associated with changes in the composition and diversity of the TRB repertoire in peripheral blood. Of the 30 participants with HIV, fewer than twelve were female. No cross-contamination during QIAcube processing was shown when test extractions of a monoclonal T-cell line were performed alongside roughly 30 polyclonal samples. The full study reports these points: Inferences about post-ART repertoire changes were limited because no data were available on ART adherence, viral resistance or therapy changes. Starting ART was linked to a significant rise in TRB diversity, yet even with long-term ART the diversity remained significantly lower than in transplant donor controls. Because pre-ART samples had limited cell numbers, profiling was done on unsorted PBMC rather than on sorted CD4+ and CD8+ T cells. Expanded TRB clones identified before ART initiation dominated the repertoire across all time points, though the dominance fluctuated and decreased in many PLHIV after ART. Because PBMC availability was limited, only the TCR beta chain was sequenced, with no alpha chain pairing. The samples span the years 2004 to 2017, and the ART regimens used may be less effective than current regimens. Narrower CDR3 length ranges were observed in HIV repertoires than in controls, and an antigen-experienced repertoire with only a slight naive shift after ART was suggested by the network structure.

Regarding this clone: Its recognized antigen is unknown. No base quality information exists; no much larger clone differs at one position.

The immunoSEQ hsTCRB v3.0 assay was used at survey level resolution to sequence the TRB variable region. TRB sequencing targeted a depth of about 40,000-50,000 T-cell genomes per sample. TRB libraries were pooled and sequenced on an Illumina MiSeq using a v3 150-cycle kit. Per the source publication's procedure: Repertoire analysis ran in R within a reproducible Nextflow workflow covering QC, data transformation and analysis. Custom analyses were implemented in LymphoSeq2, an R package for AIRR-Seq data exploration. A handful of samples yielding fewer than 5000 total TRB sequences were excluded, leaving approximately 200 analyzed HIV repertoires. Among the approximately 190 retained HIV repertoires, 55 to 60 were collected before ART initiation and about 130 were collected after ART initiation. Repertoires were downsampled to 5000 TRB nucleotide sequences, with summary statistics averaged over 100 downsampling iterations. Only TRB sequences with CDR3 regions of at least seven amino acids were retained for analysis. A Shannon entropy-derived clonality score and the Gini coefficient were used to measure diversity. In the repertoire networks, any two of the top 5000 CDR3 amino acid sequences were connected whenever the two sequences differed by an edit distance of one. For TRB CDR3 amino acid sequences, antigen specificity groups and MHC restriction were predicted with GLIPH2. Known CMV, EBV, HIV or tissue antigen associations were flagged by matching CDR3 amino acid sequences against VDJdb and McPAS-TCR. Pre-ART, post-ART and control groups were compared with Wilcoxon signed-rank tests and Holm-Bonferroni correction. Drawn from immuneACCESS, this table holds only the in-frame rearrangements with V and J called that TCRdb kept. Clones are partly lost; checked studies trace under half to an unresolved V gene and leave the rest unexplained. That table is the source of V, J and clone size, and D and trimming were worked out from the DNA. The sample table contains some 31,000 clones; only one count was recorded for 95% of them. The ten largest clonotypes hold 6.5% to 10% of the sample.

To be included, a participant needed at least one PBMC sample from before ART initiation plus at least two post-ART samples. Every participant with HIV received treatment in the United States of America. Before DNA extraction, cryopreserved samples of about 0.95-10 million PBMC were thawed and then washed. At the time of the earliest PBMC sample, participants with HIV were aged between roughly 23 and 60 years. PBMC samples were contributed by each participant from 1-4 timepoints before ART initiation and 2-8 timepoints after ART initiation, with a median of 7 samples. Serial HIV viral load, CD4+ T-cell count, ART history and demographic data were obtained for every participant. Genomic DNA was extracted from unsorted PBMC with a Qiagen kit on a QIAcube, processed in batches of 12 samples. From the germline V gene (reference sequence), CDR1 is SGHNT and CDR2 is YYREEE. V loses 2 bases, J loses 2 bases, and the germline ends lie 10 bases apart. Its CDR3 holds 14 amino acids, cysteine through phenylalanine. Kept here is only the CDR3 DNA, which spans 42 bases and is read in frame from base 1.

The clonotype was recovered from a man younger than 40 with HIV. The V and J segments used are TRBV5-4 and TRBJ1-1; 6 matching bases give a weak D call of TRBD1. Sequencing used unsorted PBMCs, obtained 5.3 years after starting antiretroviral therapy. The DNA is TGTGCCAGCAGCTTCCCGGGACACAACACTGAAGCTTTCTTT. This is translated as CASSFPGHNTEAFF.